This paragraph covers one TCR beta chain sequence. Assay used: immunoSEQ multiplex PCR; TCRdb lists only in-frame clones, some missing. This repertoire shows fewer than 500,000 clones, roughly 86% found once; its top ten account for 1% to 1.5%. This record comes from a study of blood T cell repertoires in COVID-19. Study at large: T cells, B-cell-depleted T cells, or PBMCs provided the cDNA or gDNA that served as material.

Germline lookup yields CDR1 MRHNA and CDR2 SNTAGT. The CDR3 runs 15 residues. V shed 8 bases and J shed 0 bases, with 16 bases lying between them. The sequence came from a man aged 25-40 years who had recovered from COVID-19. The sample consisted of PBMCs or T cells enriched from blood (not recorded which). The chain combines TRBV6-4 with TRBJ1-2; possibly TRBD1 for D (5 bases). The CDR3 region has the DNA TGTGCCAGCTCTGAGGAGGGGTCCGCTAACTATGGCTACACCTTC. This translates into CASSEEGSANYGYTF.